Each of the 20 T cell receptor beta chains below was sequenced from the same sample in a study of T cell responses to AZD1222 COVID-19 vaccine. Sequenced by immunoSEQ multiplex PCR; TCRdb stores in-frame clones only, minus some. The sample contains 130,000 or so clones, approximately 90% of which appear only once. The specimen was peripheral blood, collected 28 days after the second AZD1222 dose. These receptors all stem from an adult who received the AZD1222 COVID-19 vaccine.

V gene TRBV6-6 combines with J gene TRBJ1-4; 7 bases line up with TRBD1. The CDR3 contains 16 residues. The ends lost 6 bases at V and 7 bases at J; junction bases unmatched: 14. Germline CDR1 MNHNY, CDR2 SVGAGI (reference sequence). The CDR3 bases are TGTGCCAGCAGGAGAACGACAGGGTGGTTTAGTGAAAAACTGTTTTTT. Protein sequence: CASRRTTGWFSEKLFF.

The CDR3 region has the DNA TGTGCCAGCAGTGAAGCGATTTTCGCTAGCCTCCAAGAGACCCAGTACTTC. This codes for CASSEAIFASLQETQYF. The rearrangement uses TRBV6-1 and TRBJ2-5; tentatively, D is TRBD2 (5 bases). The V gene's germline CDR1 is MNHNS and CDR2 SASEGT. The CDR3 consists of 17 residues. With 0 bases removed from V and 1 base from J, the gap between germline ends came to 15 bases.

A single count supports this clone. The V and J genes are TRBV7-2 and TRBJ1-1, with D hard to call. The CDR3 runs 13 residues. The germline V gene has CDR1 SGHTA and CDR2 FQGNSA. The V end was cut by 4 bases, the J end by 6 bases, with 12 bases between. The CDR3 DNA reads as TGTGCCAGCAGCTCCAGGTCTGGGCCTGAAGCTTTCTTT. Amino acid sequence: CASSSRSGPEAFF.

This clone occurred once. This chain connects TRBV28 to TRBJ1-6, with 11 bases matching TRBD1. This CDR3 is 14 amino acids long. V trimming: 4 bases; J trimming: 9 bases; junction bases outside the gene matches: 2. Germline loops: CDR1 MDHEN, CDR2 SYDVKM. In DNA, the CDR3 is TGTGCCAGCAGTTCGGGACAGGGGGTTTCACCCCTCCACTTT. This gives the protein CASSSGQGVSPLHF.

This clone was seen only once. V is TRBV11-3 and J is TRBJ2-1, with no clear D. In germline, CDR1 is SGHNT, CDR2 YENEEA. V lost 3 bases, J lost 3 bases, and 6 bases lay in between. The CDR3 is 13 amino acids. CDR3 loop: CASSLNSYNEQFF. CDR3 nucleotides: TGTGCCAGCAGCTTGAACAGCTACAATGAGCAGTTCTTC.

The chain combines TRBV6-5 with TRBJ2-5; TRBD2 matches at 8 bases. CDR3 length: 15 residues. Germline trimming cut 2 bases from V and 2 bases from J; bases unmatched to any gene: 4. Looked up from germline, CDR1 is MNHEY and CDR2 is SVGAGI. DNA of the CDR3: TGTGCCAGCAGTTACGTAAGCGGGGGACAAGAGACCCAGTACTTC. Residues: CASSYVSGGQETQYF.

The chain's CDR3 is CASSFGQGTYEQYF. The CDR3 coding sequence is TGTGCCAGCAGCTTCGGACAGGGAACCTACGAGCAGTACTTC. The V call is TRBV2, the J call TRBJ2-7; 8 bases agree with TRBD1. CDR1 SNHLY and CDR2 FYNNEI come from the germline V gene. The V and J ends lost 6 bases and 2 bases, in that order; junction bases with no gene match: 6. CDR3 size: 14 residues.

Worth noting for this clone: This sample includes further DNA sequences coding for the same CDR3. The chain couples TRBV18 to TRBJ2-7, with unresolved D. Germline assignment: CDR1 KGHSH and CDR2 LQKENI. The CDR3 sequence is 16 residues long. Trimming stripped 1 base from V and 4 bases from J, with 17 bases between. CDR3 coding DNA: TGTGCCAGCTCACCACTGCCCTCTGACCAACTTTACGAGCAGTACTTC. This codes for CASSPLPSDQLYEQYF. Combining the CDR3 with reference TRBV18 and TRBJ2-7 gives the whole variable domain NAGVMQNPRHLVRRRGQEARLRCSPMKGHSHVYWYRQLPEEGLKFMVYLQKENIIDESGMPKERFSAEFPKEGPSILRIQQVVRGDSAAYFCASSPLPSDQLYEQYFGPGTRLTVT.

V gene TRBV7-8 combines with J gene TRBJ1-1; TRBD1 aligns across 10 bases. Germline V gene data show CDR1 as SGHVS and CDR2 as FQNEAQ. V gave up 5 bases and J gave up 4 bases; unmatched junction bases: 7. CDR3 size: 15 residues. The CDR3 loop is CASSPRGTGVTEAFF. For the CDR3, the DNA is TGTGCCAGCAGCCCTCGCGGGACAGGGGTCACTGAAGCTTTCTTT.

This chain joins TRBV9 and TRBJ1-1; a weak D match, TRBD1 (6 bases). Germline values: CDR1 SGDLS, CDR2 YYNGEE. This CDR3 spans 15 amino acids. Trimming removed 3 bases from V and 4 bases from J, with 16 bases in between. The CDR3 DNA sequence: TGTGCCAGCAGCGAGAGGGGGGATGGGGTCACTGAAGCTTTCTTT. It is translated as CASSERGDGVTEAFF.

This sequence joins TRBV4-1 and TRBJ2-2, with D tentatively TRBD1 (5 bases). CDR3 length: 15 amino acids. Germline V CDR1 and CDR2: MGHRA, YSYEKL. Trimming shortened V by 4 bases and J by 3 bases, and 12 bases separated the two germline ends. The CDR3 DNA reads as TGCGCCAGCAGCCTAGGGCGACAGTACACCGGGGAGCTGTTTTTT. Its translation is CASSLGRQYTGELFF.

This chain uses TRBV24-1 with TRBJ1-2; no clear D. Per the germline V gene, CDR1 is KGHDR and CDR2 is SFDVKD. Between the trimmed V and J ends, which lost 6 bases and 8 bases, there was a span of 15 bases. There are 13 residues in the CDR3. The DNA of the CDR3 is TGTGCCACCAGTATGAAGGGAGTAAAAGGCTACACCTTC. Protein product: CATSMKGVKGYTF.

The chain employs TRBV4-1 and TRBJ2-7, with 11 bases matching TRBD2. The germline V gene encodes CDR1 MGHRA and CDR2 YSYEKL. After removal of 0 bases from V and 2 bases from J, the junction contained 3 bases not matched to a gene. This CDR3 has 16 residues. CDR3 sequence (DNA): TGCGCCAGCAGCCAAGAAACACTAGCGGGGGCCTACGAGCAGTACTTC. It is translated as CASSQETLAGAYEQYF.

The J gene is TRBJ2-5, the V gene TRBV27; maybe TRBD1 (5 bases). Germline V gene data show CDR1 as MNHEY and CDR2 as SMNVEV (reference sequence). The CDR3 is 14 amino acids. V was trimmed by 3 bases and J by 5 bases, leaving 13 bases between them. The CDR3 reads CASSFQGLLETQYF. The CDR3 region has the DNA TGTGCCAGCAGTTTTCAGGGATTACTGGAGACCCAGTACTTC.

V and J are TRBV7-3 and TRBJ2-7; the match to TRBD2 covers 8 bases. This CDR3 comprises 15 residues. The trim removed 2 bases at V and 3 bases at J, leaving 6 bases unmatched. Germline V gene sequence: CDR1 SGHTA, CDR2 FQGTGA. The CDR3 nucleotides read TGTGCCAGCAGCTTATTCGGGGGGGCAGGCTACGAGCAGTACTTC. This codes for CASSLFGGAGYEQYF.

J is TRBJ2-7 and V is TRBV28, with TRBD1 matching over 7 bases. J gave up 0 bases and V 3 bases, and 8 bases lay outside the gene matches. The CDR3 is made up of 16 amino acids. Germline V CDR1 and CDR2: MDHEN, SYDVKM. The CDR3 DNA reads TGTGCCAGCAGTTTTGTCCTGACAGGGCGCTCCTACGAGCAGTACTTC. It yields the protein CASSFVLTGRSYEQYF. Filled out from reference TRBV28 and TRBJ2-7, the complete variable domain reads DVKVTQSSRYLVKRTGEKVFLECVQDMDHENMFWYRQDPGLGLRLIYFSYDVKMKEKGDIPEGYSVSREKKERFSLILESASTNQTSMYLCASSFVLTGRSYEQYFGPGTRLTVT.

This sequence joins TRBV5-1 and TRBJ2-3, with 9 bases matching TRBD2. V lost 4 bases and J lost 2; bases outside the gene matches: 5. Germline V gives CDR1 SGHRS, CDR2 YFSETQ. The CDR3 totals 15 residues. CDR3 sequence reads: CASSILAGLTDTQYF. CDR3 coding DNA: TGCGCCAGCAGCATCCTAGCGGGGCTCACAGATACGCAGTATTTT.

The V call is TRBV19, the J call TRBJ1-2, with D perhaps matching TRBD1 (5 bases). This CDR3 has 14 residues. The germline CDR1 and CDR2 sequences are LNHDA and SQIVND (reference sequence). V lost 4 bases and J lost 10, with 19 bases in between. The CDR3 sequence is CASSNRQPTHVYTF. CDR3 DNA: TGTGCCAGTAGTAACAGACAGCCAACCCATGTCTACACCTTC.

The rearrangement uses TRBV10-1 and TRBJ1-1; no definite D call. V was shortened by 4 bases and J by 0 bases, with 9 bases between the two germline ends. This CDR3 region has 14 residues. From germline, CDR1 is WNHNN and CDR2 SYGVQD (reference sequence). In DNA form, the CDR3 reads TGCGCCAGCAGTGTTGAGGTGATGAACACTGAAGCTTTCTTT. Its translation is CASSVEVMNTEAFF.

CDR3 residues: CASSLAPEQFF. The DNA of the CDR3 is TGTGCCAGCAGTTTAGCCCCTGAGCAGTTCTTC. The chain employs TRBV12-3 or TRBV12-4 and TRBJ2-1; D uncertain. CDR3 size: 11 residues. The germline V and J ends were trimmed by 0 bases and 9 bases, with 3 bases remaining between them.